This T cell receptor beta chain was profiled in a study of T-cell memory formation after mild COVID-19. The wider study: TCR clusters showed largely donor specificity. Whole-study results and caveats: Researchers report contracting CD4+ clones mostly in CM and EM, with CD8+ clones in EMRA. Clones that got smaller from day 15 to 85 had even CD4/CD8, while clones growing later tipped toward CD4+.

Details on this clonotype: The antigen is not known.

TCRdb reanalysed the 5' RACE reads using MiXCR and keeps one entry per CDR3 protein. The profile shows 350,000 to 450,000 distinct CDR3 sequences, 24% of them singletons. The CDR3 has 17 residues. Germline CDR1 MNHEY, CDR2 SVGAGI. The V end lost 5 bases, the J end lost 0 bases, and 16 bases lay between the germline ends. This rearrangement joins TRBV6-5 to TRBJ2-2; no firm D call. Sequenced input: PBMCs or a T cell subset sorted from them (not recorded which). This sequence originates from an adult woman who had mild COVID-19 (a few samples of this study predate the infection). Cell type and time point are not known. CDR3 coding DNA: TGTGCCAGCAGTCGATGGCAGACATTAACGAACACCGGGGAGCTGTTTTTT. It specifies CASSRWQTLTNTGELFF.